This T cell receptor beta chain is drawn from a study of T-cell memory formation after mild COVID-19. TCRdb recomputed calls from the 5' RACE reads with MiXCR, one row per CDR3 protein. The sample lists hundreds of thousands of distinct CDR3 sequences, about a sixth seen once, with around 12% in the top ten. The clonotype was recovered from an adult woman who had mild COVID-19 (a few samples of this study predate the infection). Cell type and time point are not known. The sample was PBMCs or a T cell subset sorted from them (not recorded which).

CDR3: CASSQVPLLRGNQPQHF. CDR3 nucleotide sequence: TGTGCCAGCAGCCAAGTACCCCTCCTGCGGGGCAATCAGCCCCAGCATTTT. The chain links TRBV3-1 to TRBJ1-5; no clear D. The CDR3 runs 17 residues. Germline CDR1 is LGHDT and CDR2 is YNNKEL (reference sequence). The V and J ends lost 1 base and 2 bases respectively, with 15 bases between them.